The 16 T cell receptor beta chains given below trace back to one sample, sequenced in a study of OX40 agonist ivuxolimab in advanced cancers. The table came from immunoSEQ multiplex PCR; TCRdb's copy has only in-frame clones and leaves some out. The sample records some 60,000 clones, about 89% being singletons. This sample comprised CD4+ or CD8+ T cells sorted from blood, obtained in a trial of the OX40 agonist ivuxolimab. All receptors come from an adult with an advanced solid tumor such as melanoma, head and neck, liver or kidney cancer.

The chain has TRBV6-6 and TRBJ2-1; 8 bases are shared with TRBD1. This CDR3 region has 13 residues. CDR1 and CDR2 from the germline V gene are MNHNY and SVGAGI (reference sequence). The junction had 6 bases not matched to a gene; V was cut back by 6 bases and J by 8 bases. CDR3 DNA sequence: TGTGCCAGCAGAGGACAGGGTACTTATGAGCAGTTCTTC. Translation: CASRGQGTYEQFF.

As to this clone: Its ends do not fully match the called genes, so a read error is possible. The rearrangement uses TRBV6-1 and TRBJ1-3; the match to TRBD1 covers 8 bases. Germline assignment: CDR1 MNHNS and CDR2 SASEGT. The CDR3 contains 13 residues. This chain's CDR3 is CAGRTGPGNTIYF. In nucleotides, the CDR3 is TGTGCCGGCAGGACAGGGCCAGGAAACACCATATATTTT.

This clone occurred once. This chain connects TRBV2 to TRBJ1-5; a possible D gene is TRBD1 (6 bases). CDR3 length equals 15 residues. Germline-derived CDR1 and CDR2 are SNHLY and FYNNEI. Trimming removed 5 bases from V and 0 bases from J, with 11 bases in between. The CDR3 loop reads CASSQGQTSNQPQHF. In DNA form, the CDR3 reads TGTGCCAGCAGTCAAGGACAGACTAGCAATCAGCCCCAGCATTTT.

This chain connects TRBV6-5 to TRBJ2-1, with D unclear. Germline V gene sequence: CDR1 MNHEY, CDR2 SVGAGI. This CDR3 has 14 residues. The V gene lost 6 bases and the J gene lost 4 bases, with 13 bases spanning the gap. The CDR3: CASRLAFRYNEQFF. DNA for the CDR3: TGTGCCAGCAGACTTGCTTTTCGTTACAATGAGCAGTTCTTC.

The CDR3 nucleotides are TGTGCCAGTAGAGGATTGGAAGAGACCCAGTACTTC. Translating gives CASRGLEETQYF. The gene calls are TRBV19 and TRBJ2-5; D unclear. With 6 bases removed from V and 3 bases from J, the gap between germline ends came to 8 bases. Germline assignment: CDR1 LNHDA and CDR2 SQIVND (reference sequence). The CDR3 sequence is 12 residues long.

The rearrangement links TRBV2 to TRBJ2-7, with D uncertain. V gave up 10 bases and J gave up 2 bases, with 15 bases separating them. The CDR3 is made up of 13 amino acids. Germline V gives CDR1 SNHLY, CDR2 FYNNEI. CDR3 loop: CANAATPPYEQYF. For the CDR3, the DNA is TGTGCCAACGCCGCCACGCCACCCTACGAGCAGTACTTC.

The J gene is TRBJ2-5, the V gene TRBV6-5, with 8 bases lining up with TRBD2. The DNA end favors TRBJ2-7, so the J call may be wrong. The germline CDR1 and CDR2 sequences are MNHEY and SVGAGI. The length of the CDR3 is 13 residues. The CDR3 loop reads CAARRTGGYEQYF. The CDR3, as DNA: TGTGCCGCCCGACGGACGGGAGGGTACGAGCAGTACTTC.

The chain employs TRBV19 and TRBJ2-7; D may be TRBD1 (5 bases). V lost 4 bases to trimming and J lost 2 bases, with 9 bases between them. Looked up from germline, CDR1 is LNHDA and CDR2 is SQIVND (reference sequence). CDR3 length: 13 residues. CDR3 DNA sequence: TGTGCCAGTAGTAATAGACAGACCTACGAGCAGTACTTC. Encoded protein: CASSNRQTYEQYF.

V is TRBV7-9 and J is TRBJ1-1, with D perhaps matching TRBD1 (5 bases). In germline, CDR1 is SEHNR, CDR2 FQNEAQ (reference sequence). V was pared by 2 bases and J by 3 bases, with 10 bases between. The CDR3 is 14 residues long. Written as DNA, the CDR3 is TGTGCCAGCAGCTTATCGGCAGGGTACACTGAAGCTTTCTTT. Translating gives CASSLSAGYTEAFF.

The table lists this clone with a count of one. This sequence joins TRBV5-6 and TRBJ1-1, with 8 bases fitting TRBD1. J gave up 5 bases and V 3 bases, and 3 bases lay outside the gene matches. There are 13 residues in the CDR3. Germline V lookup: CDR1 SGHDT, CDR2 YYEEEE. CDR3 sequence reads: CASSSRGRTEAFF. DNA of the CDR3: TGTGCCAGCAGCTCCAGGGGGCGGACTGAAGCTTTCTTT.

The chain uses TRBV4-2 and TRBJ2-1, with TRBD2 matching 9 bases. Germline CDR1 LGHNA, CDR2 YNFKEQ. This CDR3 region has 16 residues. V lost 5 bases, J lost 6 bases, and 11 bases stayed unmatched. The CDR3 spells CASSTPAGGAINEQFF. For the CDR3, the DNA is TGTGCCAGCAGCACCCCGGCGGGGGGGGCGATCAATGAGCAGTTCTTC.

The chain employs TRBV7-2 and TRBJ1-5; D unresolved. There are 14 residues in the CDR3. V lost 3 bases and J lost 2, with 8 bases in between. Germline V lookup: CDR1 SGHTA, CDR2 FQGNSA. This chain's CDR3 is CASSLVSGNQPQHF. For the CDR3, the DNA is TGTGCCAGCAGCTTGGTCTCGGGCAATCAGCCCCAGCATTTT.

The V and J genes are TRBV6-5 and TRBJ1-2, with TRBD1 matching over 7 bases. Germline CDR1 is MNHEY and CDR2 is SVGAGI. The CDR3 consists of 13 residues. Germline trimming cut 6 bases from V and 7 bases from J; bases unmatched to any gene: 8. The CDR3 protein is CASRPDTGAGYTF. The CDR3 coding sequence is TGTGCCAGCAGGCCCGATACAGGGGCTGGCTACACCTTC.

This chain's CDR3 is CASNPGPYEQYF. CDR3 nucleotide sequence: TGTGCCAGCAACCCAGGCCCCTACGAGCAGTACTTC. The chain is built from TRBV6-4 and TRBJ2-7; D unclear. V gave up 7 bases and J gave up 2 bases, with 9 bases separating them. The CDR3 sequence is 12 residues long. Germline-derived CDR1 and CDR2 are MRHNA and SNTAGT.

The chain combines TRBV19 with TRBJ1-5; D unresolved. The CDR3 runs to 13 residues. The germline CDR1 and CDR2 sequences are LNHDA and SQIVND (reference sequence). V was pared by 7 bases and J by 2 bases, with 9 bases between. The CDR3 here is CASNKIGNQPQHF. DNA for the CDR3: TGTGCCAGTAATAAGATTGGCAATCAGCCCCAGCATTTT.

The rearrangement uses TRBV7-2 and TRBJ2-1; possible D gene TRBD2, 6 bases. This CDR3 is 15 amino acids long. The V and J ends lost 5 bases and 2 bases respectively, with 13 bases between them. CDR1 and CDR2 from the germline V gene are SGHTA and FQGNSA. Here the CDR3 DNA reads TGTGCCAGCAGCCCAACTGGCGGGACCTACAATGAGCAGTTCTTC. Its protein product is CASSPTGGTYNEQFF.